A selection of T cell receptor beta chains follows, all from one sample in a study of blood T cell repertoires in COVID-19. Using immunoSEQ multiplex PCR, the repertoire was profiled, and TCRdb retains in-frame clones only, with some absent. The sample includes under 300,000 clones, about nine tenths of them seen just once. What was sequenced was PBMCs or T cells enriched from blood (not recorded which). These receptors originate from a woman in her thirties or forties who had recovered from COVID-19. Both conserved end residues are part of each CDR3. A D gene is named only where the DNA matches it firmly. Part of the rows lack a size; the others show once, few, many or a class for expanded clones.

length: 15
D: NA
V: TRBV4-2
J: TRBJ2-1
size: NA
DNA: TGTGCCAGCAGCCAAGAACCGAGCTCCTACAATGAGCAGTTCTTC
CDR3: CASSQEPSSYNEQFF

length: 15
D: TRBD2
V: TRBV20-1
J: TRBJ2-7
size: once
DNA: TGCAGTGCTAGTACTAGCGGGAGGGCCGCGGGCGAGCAGTACTTC
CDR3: CSASTSGRAAGEQYF

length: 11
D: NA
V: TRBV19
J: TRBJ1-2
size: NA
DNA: TGTGCCAGTAGTCGGAGGAATGGCTACACCTTC
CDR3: CASSRRNGYTF

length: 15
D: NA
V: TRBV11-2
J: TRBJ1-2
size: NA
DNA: TGTGCCAGCAGCTTTGACGCAGGGTCTTTCTATGGCTACACCTTC
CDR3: CASSFDAGSFYGYTF

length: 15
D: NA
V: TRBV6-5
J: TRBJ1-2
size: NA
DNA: TGTGCCAGCACTAATGGAGTCGGGGTACGATATGGCTACACCTTC
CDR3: CASTNGVGVRYGYTF

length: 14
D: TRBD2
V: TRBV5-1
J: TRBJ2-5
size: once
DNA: TGCGCCAGCAGCTTGGGACTAGCGGGGGAGACCCAGTACTTC
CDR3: CASSLGLAGETQYF

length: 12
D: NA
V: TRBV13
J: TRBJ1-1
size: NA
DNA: TGTGCCAGCAGCCGGGGGGGGACAAGAGCTTTCTTT
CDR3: CASSRGGTRAFF

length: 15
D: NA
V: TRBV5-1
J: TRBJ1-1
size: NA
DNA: TGCGCCAGCACTGACCCTCGGGAGGGTATGGTTGAAGCTTTCTTT
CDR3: CASTDPREGMVEAFF

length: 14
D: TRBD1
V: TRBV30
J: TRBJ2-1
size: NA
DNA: TGTGCCTGGAGTCCGGGACAGGGACCGGGTGAGCAGTTCTTC
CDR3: CAWSPGQGPGEQFF

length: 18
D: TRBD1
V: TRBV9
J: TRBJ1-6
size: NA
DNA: TGTGCCAGCACCAAGACCCACAGGGGAAGTCCCATGAGATCACCCCTCCACTTT
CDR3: CASTKTHRGSPMRSPLHF

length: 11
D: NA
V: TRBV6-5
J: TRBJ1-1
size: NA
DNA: TGTGCCAGCAGACGAGGAACTGAAGCTTTCTTT
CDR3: CASRRGTEAFF

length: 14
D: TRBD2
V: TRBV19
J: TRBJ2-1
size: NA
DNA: TGTGCCAGTAGTAGTGGACTAGCCCACAATGAGCAGTTCTTC
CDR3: CASSSGLAHNEQFF

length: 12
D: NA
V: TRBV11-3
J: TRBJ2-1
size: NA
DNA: TGTGCCAGCAGCTTAGGCTCGGGTGAGCAGTTCTTC
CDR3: CASSLGSGEQFF

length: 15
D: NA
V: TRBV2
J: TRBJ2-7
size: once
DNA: TGTGCCACGAGACGCCGTGGGGGGAGTTTTGGCGAGCAGTACTTC
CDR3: CATRRRGGSFGEQYF

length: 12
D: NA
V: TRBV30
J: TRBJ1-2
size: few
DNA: TGTGCCTGGAGTCGTCTGCGCTATGGCTACACCTTC
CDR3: CAWSRLRYGYTF

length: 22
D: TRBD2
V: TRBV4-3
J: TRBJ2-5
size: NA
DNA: TGCGCCAGCAGCCAACCCCCGGGACAGCCCTCCACTAGCGGGAGGGCCGGCGAGACCCAGTACTTC
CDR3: CASSQPPGQPSTSGRAGETQYF

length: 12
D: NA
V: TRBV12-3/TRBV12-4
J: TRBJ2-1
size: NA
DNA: TGTGCCACCGAGCAAGTCTTCAATGAGCAGTTCTTC
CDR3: CATEQVFNEQFF

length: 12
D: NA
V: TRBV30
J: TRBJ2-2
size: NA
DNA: TGTGCCTGGAGTCGGGTCTTCGGGGAGCTGTTTTTT
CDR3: CAWSRVFGELFF

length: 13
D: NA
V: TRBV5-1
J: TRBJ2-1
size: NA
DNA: TGCGCCAGCAGCCAGACTCCTGCGGTGGGGCAGTTCTTC
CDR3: CASSQTPAVGQFF

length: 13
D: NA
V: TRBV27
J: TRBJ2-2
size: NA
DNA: TGTGCCAGCAGTTTCCTGAACACCGGGGAGCTGTTTTTT
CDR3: CASSFLNTGELFF

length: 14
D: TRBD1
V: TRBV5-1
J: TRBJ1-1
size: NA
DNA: TGCGCCAGCAGCCCTCAGACAGGGTCCATTGAAGCTTTCTTT
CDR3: CASSPQTGSIEAFF

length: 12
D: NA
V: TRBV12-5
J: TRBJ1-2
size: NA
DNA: TGTGCTAGTGGTTCGTCGGACACCCCACACACCTTC
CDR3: CASGSSDTPHTF

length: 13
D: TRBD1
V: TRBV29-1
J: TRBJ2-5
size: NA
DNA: TGCAGCGTGGGGGACAGCGGCCAAGAGACCCAGTACTTC
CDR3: CSVGDSGQETQYF

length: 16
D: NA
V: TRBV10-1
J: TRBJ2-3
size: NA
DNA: TGCGCCAGCAGTGAGTCTGCGCGAGAGGGCCCAGATACGCAGTATTTT
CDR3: CASSESAREGPDTQYF

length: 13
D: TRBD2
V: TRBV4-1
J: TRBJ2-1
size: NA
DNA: TGCGCCAGCAGCCAAGGGCGGGGGGATAAGCAGTTCTTC
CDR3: CASSQGRGDKQFF

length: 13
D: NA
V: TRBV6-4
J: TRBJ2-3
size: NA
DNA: TGTGCCAGCAGTGACCAGGGATCAGATACGCAGTATTTT
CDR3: CASSDQGSDTQYF

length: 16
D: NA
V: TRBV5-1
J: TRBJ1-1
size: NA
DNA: TGCGCCAGCAGCTTGGTTCCCGCAGGGCAGAACACTGAAGCTTTCTTT
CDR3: CASSLVPAGQNTEAFF

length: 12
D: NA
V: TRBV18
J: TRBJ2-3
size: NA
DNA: TGTGCCAGCTCACCTAGGGGAGATACGCAGTATTTT
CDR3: CASSPRGDTQYF